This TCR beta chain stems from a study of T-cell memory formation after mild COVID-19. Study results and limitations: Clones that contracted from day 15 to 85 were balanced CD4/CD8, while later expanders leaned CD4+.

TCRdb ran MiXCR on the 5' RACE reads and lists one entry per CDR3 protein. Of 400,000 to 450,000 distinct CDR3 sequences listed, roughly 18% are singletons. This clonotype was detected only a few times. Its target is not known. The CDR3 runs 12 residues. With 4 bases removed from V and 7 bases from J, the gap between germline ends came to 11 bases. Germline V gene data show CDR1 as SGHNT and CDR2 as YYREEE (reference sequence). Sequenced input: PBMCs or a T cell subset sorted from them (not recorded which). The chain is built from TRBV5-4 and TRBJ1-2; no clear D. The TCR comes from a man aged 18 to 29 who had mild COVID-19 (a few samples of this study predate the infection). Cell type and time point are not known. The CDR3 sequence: CASSLQRSGYTF. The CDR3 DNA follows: TGTGCCAGCAGCCTTCAGCGTAGTGGCTACACCTTC.